The next 21 T cell receptor beta chains were all read from a single sample in a study of Ad26.COV2.S vaccination and SARS-CoV-2 variants. Here immunoSEQ multiplex PCR was the method, and the copy in TCRdb shows in-frame clones only, minus some. The sample records around 450,000 clones, nearly 90% being singletons. Treatment in this sample: some 19 received Ad26.COV2.S at low or high dose, single or two shots; several received placebo; per-sample allocation not given. All samples were drawn on day 63, counting from the first vaccine or placebo injection. Sequencing used peripheral blood, obtained in a trial of Ad26.COV2.S vaccine versus placebo. The receptors come from a person between 18 and 65 years old who received the Ad26.COV2.S COVID-19 vaccine or a placebo.

Comments on this clone: The CDR3 end shows no conserved phenylalanine or tryptophan, and so a read error is likely. It is unclear where the CDR3 begins or ends on the DNA, so no DNA is shown, and the CDR3 is as TCRdb lists it. This sequence joins TRBV20-1 and TRBJ2-7; the table assigns TRBD1, which was not confirmed against the DNA. Germline V gene data show CDR1 as DFQATT and CDR2 as SNEGSKA (reference sequence). The CDR3 extends over 11 residues, inclusive of both ends. The CDR3 sequence is CSATLPGQLTA.

The gene calls are TRBV5-1 and TRBJ1-4, with D possibly matching TRBD1 (5 bases). The CDR3 is 14 amino acids. Deletions cut 4 bases from V and 6 bases from J, with 13 bases between. Per germline, CDR1 SGHRS and CDR2 YFSETQ. CDR3 in DNA: TGCGCCAGCAGCGCTAGGCAGGGAGATGAAAAACTGTTTTTT. Translation: CASSARQGDEKLFF.

This rearrangement joins TRBV2 to TRBJ1-2; D remains unclear. Germline CDR1 SNHLY, CDR2 FYNNEI. The CDR3 runs to 17 residues. Trimming removed 4 bases at V and 5 bases at J, with 23 bases between. This chain's CDR3 is CASSGYSHSRAPYGYTF. The CDR3 DNA sequence: TGTGCCAGCAGTGGTTATAGCCACAGTAGGGCGCCGTATGGCTACACCTTC.

The CDR3 bases are TGTGCCAGCAGCCTACAGAAGGCCCGAAATGAAAAACTGTTTTTT. It yields the protein CASSLQKARNEKLFF. This chain links TRBV7-2 with TRBJ1-4; no reliable D call. The V and J ends lost 5 bases and 5 bases respectively, with 15 bases between them. The germline CDR1 and CDR2 sequences are SGHTA and FQGNSA. This CDR3 has 15 residues.

This chain connects TRBV11-3 to TRBJ2-1; no firm D call. V gave up 3 bases and J gave up 5 bases, with 8 bases separating them. The CDR3 covers 13 residues. Germline CDR1 is SGHNT and CDR2 is YENEEA. In DNA, the CDR3 is TGTGCCAGCAGCTTGATCTTGGACAATGAGCAGTTCTTC. Translated: CASSLILDNEQFF.

The V and J genes are TRBV5-5 and TRBJ1-1; D unresolved. CDR3 length equals 15 residues. Germline V lookup: CDR1 SGHKS, CDR2 YYEKEE (reference sequence). V was clipped by 3 bases and J by 0 bases, with 12 bases between them. The CDR3 loop is CASSSPEKLNTEAFF. As DNA, the CDR3 is TGTGCCAGCAGCTCGCCTGAGAAATTGAACACTGAAGCTTTCTTT. The full variable domain, its missing parts supplied by reference TRBV5-5 and TRBJ1-1, is DAGVTQSPTHLIKTRGQQVTLRCSPISGHKSVSWYQQVLGQGPQFIFQYYEKEERGRGNFPDRFSARQFPNYSSELNVNALLLGDSALYLCASSSPEKLNTEAFFGQGTRLTVV.

The chain recombines TRBV5-4 with TRBJ2-5; 7 bases agree with TRBD1. This CDR3 has 13 residues. The V gene end was trimmed by 4 bases and the J gene end by 5 bases; junction bases not matched to a gene: 5. From germline, CDR1 is SGHNT and CDR2 YYREEE (reference sequence). CDR3 loop: CASSHTGEETQYF. Written as DNA, the CDR3 is TGTGCCAGCAGCCATACAGGGGAGGAGACCCAGTACTTC.

This chain links TRBV11-3 with TRBJ2-3; D unresolved. This CDR3 comprises 14 residues. Germline assignment: CDR1 SGHNT and CDR2 YENEEA. Between the trimmed V and J ends, which lost 5 bases and 2 bases, there was a span of 11 bases. The CDR3: CASSRLEFTDTQYF. CDR3 DNA: TGTGCCAGCAGCCGATTGGAATTCACAGATACGCAGTATTTT.

This clone appeared a single time. The gene calls are TRBV10-3 and TRBJ1-6; TRBD1 aligns across 7 bases. The CDR3 length is 14 residues. Unmatched junction bases numbered 5, after V lost 5 bases and J lost 7 bases. CDR1 and CDR2 from the germline V gene are ENHRY and SYGVKD. The CDR3 bases are TGTGCCATCAGTCCGGGACAGCCAAATTCACCCCTCCACTTT. Its protein product is CAISPGQPNSPLHF.

The chain recombines TRBV11-2 with TRBJ2-1; TRBD1 might be the D (5 bases). V was pared by 4 bases and J by 5 bases, with 9 bases between. CDR1 is SGHAT and CDR2 is FQNNGV in the germline V gene. The CDR3 extends over 13 amino acids. The CDR3 protein is CASSYSRDNEQFF. The CDR3 bases are TGTGCCAGCAGCTACAGCAGGGACAATGAGCAGTTCTTC.

The V gene is TRBV10-3, the J gene TRBJ2-7; TRBD1 might be the D (5 bases). V was trimmed by 0 bases and J by 4 bases, leaving 10 bases between them. The CDR3 extends over 14 amino acids. From germline, CDR1 is ENHRY and CDR2 SYGVKD. The CDR3 sequence is CAISESGRVYEQYV. The CDR3 DNA reads as TGTGCCATCAGTGAGTCTGGCAGGGTATACGAGCAGTACGTC.

This sequence joins TRBV24-1 and TRBJ2-1, with D maybe TRBD1 (5 bases). Deletions cut 3 bases from V and 2 bases from J, with 13 bases between. In germline, CDR1 is KGHDR, CDR2 SFDVKD. The length of the CDR3 is 16 residues. Written as DNA, the CDR3 is TGTGCCACCAGTGATAGGGCAGGGTCTACCTACAATGAGCAGTTCTTC. Translated: CATSDRAGSTYNEQFF.

The CDR3 loop reads CASSSRRGGTEAFF. The CDR3, as DNA: TGTGCCAGCAGCTCAAGACGGGGAGGGACTGAAGCTTTCTTT. The chain combines TRBV11-3 with TRBJ1-1; D gene unclear. This CDR3 contains 14 residues. CDR1 and CDR2 (germline): SGHNT, YENEEA. V shed 4 bases and J shed 5 bases, with 14 bases lying between them.

The chain carries TRBV2 and TRBJ1-1, with D possibly being TRBD1 (5 bases). Looked up from germline, CDR1 is SNHLY and CDR2 is FYNNEI. The CDR3 consists of 14 residues. With 6 bases removed from V and 4 bases from J, the gap between germline ends came to 15 bases. CDR3 sequence (DNA): TGTGCCAGCAGAAAAGAGAGGGGTTCCACTGAAGCTTTCTTT. Its protein is CASRKERGSTEAFF.

The rearrangement joins TRBV7-2 to TRBJ1-6, with D maybe TRBD1 (5 bases). V was pared by 2 bases and J by 7 bases, with 6 bases between. The CDR3 is 13 residues long. CDR1 and CDR2 from the germline V gene are SGHTA and FQGNSA. In DNA form, the CDR3 reads TGTGCCAGCAGCTTATGGGGCAATTCACCCCTCCACTTT. This codes for CASSLWGNSPLHF.

The V gene is TRBV10-3, the J gene TRBJ1-1; TRBD1 might be the D (5 bases). Germline values: CDR1 ENHRY, CDR2 SYGVKD. The CDR3 extends over 20 amino acids. V gave up 4 bases and J gave up 7 bases, with 34 bases separating them. Written as DNA, the CDR3 is TGTGCCATCAGTGTCGGGCTGGGGCAGGGTGAGTTGTCCCCTATCGGTGAAGCTTTCTTT. This translates into CAISVGLGQGELSPIGEAFF.

The chain joins TRBV18 to TRBJ1-3; 11 nucleotides line up with TRBD1. CDR1 KGHSH and CDR2 LQKENI come from the germline V gene. The CDR3 is made up of 16 amino acids. V lost 3 bases and J lost 2; bases outside the gene matches: 3. The CDR3 DNA reads as TGTGCCAGCTCACCGGGACAGGGGGGCACTGGAAACACCATATATTTT. It translates to CASSPGQGGTGNTIYF.

The chain carries TRBV4-1 and TRBJ2-3; tentatively, D is TRBD2 (6 bases). This CDR3 comprises 19 residues. Germline V lookup: CDR1 MGHRA, CDR2 YSYEKL. The V end lost 1 base, the J end lost 0 bases, and 20 bases lay between the germline ends. Here the CDR3 reads CASSQAAPNPGTSTDTQYF. In DNA form, the CDR3 reads TGCGCCAGCAGCCAAGCCGCCCCCAATCCGGGGACTAGCACAGATACGCAGTATTTT.

The table lists this clone with a count of one. The chain links TRBV6-5 to TRBJ1-5, with D maybe TRBD1 (5 bases). Trimming shortened V by 2 bases and J by 0 bases, and 11 bases separated the two germline ends. CDR1 and CDR2 (germline): MNHEY, SVGAGI. CDR3 size: 16 residues. This CDR3 is CASSYETVNSNQPQHF. CDR3 nucleotides: TGTGCCAGCAGTTACGAGACAGTTAATAGCAATCAGCCCCAGCATTTT.

This clone has more than one count but fewer than ten. The chain carries TRBV19 and TRBJ1-3; D is possibly TRBD1 (6 bases). The CDR3 is made up of 15 amino acids. V was pared by 4 bases and J by 1 base, with 11 bases between. In germline, CDR1 is LNHDA, CDR2 SQIVND (reference sequence). The CDR3: CASSKGHSSGNTIYF. The CDR3 bases are TGTGCCAGTAGTAAGGGACACAGTTCTGGAAACACCATATATTTT.

This chain links TRBV4-3 with TRBJ2-1, with 9 bases aligning to TRBD2. This CDR3 has 17 residues. V gave up 1 base and J gave up 3 bases; unmatched junction bases: 7. Looked up from germline, CDR1 is LGHNA and CDR2 is YSLEER. CDR3 sequence reads: CASSQVSSGGFYNEQFF. DNA for the CDR3: TGCGCCAGCAGCCAAGTGAGTAGCGGGGGCTTCTACAATGAGCAGTTCTTC.